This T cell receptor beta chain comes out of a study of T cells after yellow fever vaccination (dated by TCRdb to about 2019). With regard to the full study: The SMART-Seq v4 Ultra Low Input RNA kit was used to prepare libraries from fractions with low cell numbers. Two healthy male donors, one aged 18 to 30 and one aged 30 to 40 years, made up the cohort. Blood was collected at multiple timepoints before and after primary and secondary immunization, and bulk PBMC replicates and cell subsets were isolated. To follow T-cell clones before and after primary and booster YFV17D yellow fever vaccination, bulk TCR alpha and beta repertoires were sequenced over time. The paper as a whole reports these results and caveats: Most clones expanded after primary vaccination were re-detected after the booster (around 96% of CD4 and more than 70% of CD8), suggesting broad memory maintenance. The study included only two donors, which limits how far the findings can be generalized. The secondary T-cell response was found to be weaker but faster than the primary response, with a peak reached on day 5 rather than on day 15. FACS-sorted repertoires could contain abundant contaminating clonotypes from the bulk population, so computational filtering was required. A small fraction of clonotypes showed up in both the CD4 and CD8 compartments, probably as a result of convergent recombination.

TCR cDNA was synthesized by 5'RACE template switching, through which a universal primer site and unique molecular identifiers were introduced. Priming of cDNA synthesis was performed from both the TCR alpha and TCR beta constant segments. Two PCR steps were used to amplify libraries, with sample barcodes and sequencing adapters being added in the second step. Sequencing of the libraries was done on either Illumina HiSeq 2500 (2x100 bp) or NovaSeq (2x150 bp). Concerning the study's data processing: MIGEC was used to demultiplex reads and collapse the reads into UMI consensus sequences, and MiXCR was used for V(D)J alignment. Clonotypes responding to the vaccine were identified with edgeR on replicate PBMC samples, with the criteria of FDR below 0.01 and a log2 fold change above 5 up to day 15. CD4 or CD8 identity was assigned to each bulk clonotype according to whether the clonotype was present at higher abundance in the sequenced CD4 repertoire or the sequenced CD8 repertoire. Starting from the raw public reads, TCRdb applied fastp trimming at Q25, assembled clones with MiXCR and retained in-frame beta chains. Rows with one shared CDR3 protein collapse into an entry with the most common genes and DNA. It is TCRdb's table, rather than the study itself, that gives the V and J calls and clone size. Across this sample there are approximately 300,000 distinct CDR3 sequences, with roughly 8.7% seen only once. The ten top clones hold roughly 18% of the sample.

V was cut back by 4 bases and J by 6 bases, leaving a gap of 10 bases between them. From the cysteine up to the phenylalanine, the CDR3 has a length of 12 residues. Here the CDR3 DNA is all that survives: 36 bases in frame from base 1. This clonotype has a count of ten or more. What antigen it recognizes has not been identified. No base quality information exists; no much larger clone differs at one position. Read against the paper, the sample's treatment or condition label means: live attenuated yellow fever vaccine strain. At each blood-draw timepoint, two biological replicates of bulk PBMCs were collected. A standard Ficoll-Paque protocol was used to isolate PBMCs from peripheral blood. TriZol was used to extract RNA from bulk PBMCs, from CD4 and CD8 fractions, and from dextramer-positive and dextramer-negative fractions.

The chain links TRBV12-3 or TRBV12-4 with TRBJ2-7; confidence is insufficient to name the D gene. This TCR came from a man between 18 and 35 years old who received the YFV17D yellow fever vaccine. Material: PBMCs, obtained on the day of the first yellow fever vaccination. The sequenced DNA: TGTGCCAGCAGTTCCGACATCGCCGAGCAGTACTTC. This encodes CASSSDIAEQYF.